Here is one T cell receptor beta chain with its context. The repertoire was sequenced with immunoSEQ multiplex PCR; TCRdb's copy has only in-frame clones and lacks some. The sample yields 55,000 or so clones, about nine tenths seen once. V shed 9 bases and J shed 1 base, with 12 bases lying between them. This CDR3 is built from 13 residues. Germline lookup yields CDR1 LNHDA and CDR2 SQIVND (reference sequence). The data were taken from a study of blood T cell repertoires in COVID-19. Whole-study context: COVID-19 samples, acute and convalescent, were from the United States, Italy and Spain.

The chain employs TRBV19 and TRBJ1-1, with D perhaps TRBD1 (6 bases). The material sequenced was peripheral blood. The sequence derives from a man aged 55 to 69 with active COVID-19. This CDR3 is CASQGWENTEAFF. The CDR3 region has the DNA TGTGCCAGCCAGGGGTGGGAGAACACTGAAGCTTTCTTT.